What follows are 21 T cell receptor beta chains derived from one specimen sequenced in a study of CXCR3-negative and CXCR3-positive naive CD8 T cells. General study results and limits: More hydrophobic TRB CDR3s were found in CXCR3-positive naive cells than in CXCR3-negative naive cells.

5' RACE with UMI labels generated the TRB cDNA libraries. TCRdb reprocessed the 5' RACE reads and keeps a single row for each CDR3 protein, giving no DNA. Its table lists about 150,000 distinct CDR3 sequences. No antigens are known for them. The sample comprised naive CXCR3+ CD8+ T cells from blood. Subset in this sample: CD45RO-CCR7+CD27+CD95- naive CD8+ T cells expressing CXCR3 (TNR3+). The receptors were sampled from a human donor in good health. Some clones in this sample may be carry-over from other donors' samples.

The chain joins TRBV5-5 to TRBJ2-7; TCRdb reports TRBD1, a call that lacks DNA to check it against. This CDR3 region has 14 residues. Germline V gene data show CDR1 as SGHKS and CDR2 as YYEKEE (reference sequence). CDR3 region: CASSLGQASYEQYF.

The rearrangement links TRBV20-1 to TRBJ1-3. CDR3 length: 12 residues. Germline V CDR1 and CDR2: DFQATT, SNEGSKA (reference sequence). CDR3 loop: CSARSSGNTIYF.

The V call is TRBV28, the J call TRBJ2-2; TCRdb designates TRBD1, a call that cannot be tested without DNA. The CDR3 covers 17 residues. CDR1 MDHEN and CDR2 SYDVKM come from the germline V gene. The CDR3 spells CASSPIKTGAGTGELFF.

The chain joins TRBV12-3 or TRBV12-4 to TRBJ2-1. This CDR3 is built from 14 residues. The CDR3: CASTPLGENNEQFF.

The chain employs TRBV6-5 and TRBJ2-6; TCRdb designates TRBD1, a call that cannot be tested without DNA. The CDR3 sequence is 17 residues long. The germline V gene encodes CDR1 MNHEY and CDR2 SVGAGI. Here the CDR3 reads CASSRRQVSSGANVLTF.

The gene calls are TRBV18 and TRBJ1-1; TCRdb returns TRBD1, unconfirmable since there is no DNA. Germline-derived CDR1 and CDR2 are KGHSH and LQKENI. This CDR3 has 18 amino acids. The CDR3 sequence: CASSPETAPGGRNTEAFF.

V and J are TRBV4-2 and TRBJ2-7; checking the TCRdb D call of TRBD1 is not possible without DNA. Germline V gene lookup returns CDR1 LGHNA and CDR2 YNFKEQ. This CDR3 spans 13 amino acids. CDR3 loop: CASSQDAQGEQYF.

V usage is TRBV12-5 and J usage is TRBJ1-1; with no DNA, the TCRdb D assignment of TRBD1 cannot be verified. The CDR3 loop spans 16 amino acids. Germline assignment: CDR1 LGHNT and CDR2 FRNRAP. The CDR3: CASGSSPPTGHSEAFF.

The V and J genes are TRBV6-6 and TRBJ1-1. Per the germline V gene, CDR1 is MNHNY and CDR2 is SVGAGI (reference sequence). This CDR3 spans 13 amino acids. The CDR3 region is CASSYSGWTEAFF.

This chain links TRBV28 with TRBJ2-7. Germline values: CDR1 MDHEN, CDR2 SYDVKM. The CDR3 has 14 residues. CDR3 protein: CASSLNIGNYEQYF.

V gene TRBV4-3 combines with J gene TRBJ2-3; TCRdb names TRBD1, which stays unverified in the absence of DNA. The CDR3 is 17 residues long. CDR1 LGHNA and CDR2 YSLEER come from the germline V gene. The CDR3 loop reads CASSQDGGARSTDTQYF.

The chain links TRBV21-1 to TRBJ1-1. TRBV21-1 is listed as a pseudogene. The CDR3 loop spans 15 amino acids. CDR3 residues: CASSKVSTANREAFF.

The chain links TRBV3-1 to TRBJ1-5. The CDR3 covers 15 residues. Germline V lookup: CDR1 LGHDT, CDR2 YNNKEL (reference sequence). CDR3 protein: CASSQRAVLNQPQHF.

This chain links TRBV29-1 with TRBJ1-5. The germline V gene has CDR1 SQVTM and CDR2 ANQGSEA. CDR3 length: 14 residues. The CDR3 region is CSVEIWVSNQPQHF.

The CDR3 loop is CSARGGGDYEQYF. This sequence joins TRBV20-1 and TRBJ2-7; TCRdb returns TRBD1, unconfirmable since there is no DNA. The V gene's germline CDR1 is DFQATT and CDR2 SNEGSKA (reference sequence). This CDR3 is 13 amino acids long.

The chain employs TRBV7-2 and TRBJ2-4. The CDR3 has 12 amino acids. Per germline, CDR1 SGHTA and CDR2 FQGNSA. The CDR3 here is CASSQMGNIQYF.

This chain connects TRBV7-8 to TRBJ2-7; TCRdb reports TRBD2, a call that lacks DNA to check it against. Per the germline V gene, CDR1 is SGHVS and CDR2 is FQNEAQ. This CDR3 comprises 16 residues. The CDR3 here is CASSLEGQKSSYEQYF.

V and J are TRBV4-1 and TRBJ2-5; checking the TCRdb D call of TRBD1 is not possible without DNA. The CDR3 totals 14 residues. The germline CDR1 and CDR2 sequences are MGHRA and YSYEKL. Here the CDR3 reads CASSLARGLETQYF.

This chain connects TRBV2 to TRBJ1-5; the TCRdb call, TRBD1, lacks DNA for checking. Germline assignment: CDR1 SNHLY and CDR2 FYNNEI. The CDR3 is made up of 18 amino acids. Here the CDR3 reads CASGIRDRNFRSNQPQHF.

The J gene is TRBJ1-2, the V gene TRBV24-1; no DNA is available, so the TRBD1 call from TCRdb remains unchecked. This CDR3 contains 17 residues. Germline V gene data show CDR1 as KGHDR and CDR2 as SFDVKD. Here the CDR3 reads CATSSRGGRGVDYGYTF.

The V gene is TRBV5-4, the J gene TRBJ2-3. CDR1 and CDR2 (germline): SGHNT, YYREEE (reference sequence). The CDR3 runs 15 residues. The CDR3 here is CASSFLYSSTDTQYF.